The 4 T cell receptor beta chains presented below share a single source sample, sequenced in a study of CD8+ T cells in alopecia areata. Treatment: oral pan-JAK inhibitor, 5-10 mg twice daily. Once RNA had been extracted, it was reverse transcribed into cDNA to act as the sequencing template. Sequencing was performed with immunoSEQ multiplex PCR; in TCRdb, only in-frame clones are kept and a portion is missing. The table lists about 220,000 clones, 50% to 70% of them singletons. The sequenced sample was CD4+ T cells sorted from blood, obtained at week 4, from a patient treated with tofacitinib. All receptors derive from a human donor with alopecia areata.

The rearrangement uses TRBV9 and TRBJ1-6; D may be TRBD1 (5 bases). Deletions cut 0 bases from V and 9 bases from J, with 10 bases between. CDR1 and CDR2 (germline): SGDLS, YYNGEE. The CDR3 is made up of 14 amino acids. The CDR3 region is CASSVEGEGSPLHF. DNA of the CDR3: TGTGCCAGCAGCGTAGAAGGGGAGGGTTCACCCCTCCACTTT.

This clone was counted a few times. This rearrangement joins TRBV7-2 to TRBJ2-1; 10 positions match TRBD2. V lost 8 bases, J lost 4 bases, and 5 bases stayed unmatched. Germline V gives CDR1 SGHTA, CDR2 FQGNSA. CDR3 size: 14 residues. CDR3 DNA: TGTGCCAGCGGGGGACTAGCGTCATACAATGAGCAGTTCTTC. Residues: CASGGLASYNEQFF.

The CDR3 spells CASTPGQGYQPQHF. CDR3 nucleotides: TGTGCCAGCACGCCGGGACAGGGGTATCAGCCCCAGCATTTT. The genes are TRBV2 and TRBJ1-5; 10 nucleotides line up with TRBD1. CDR3 length equals 14 residues. V lost 7 bases to trimming and J lost 5 bases; unmatched junction nucleotides: 5. The germline V gene has CDR1 SNHLY and CDR2 FYNNEI. The full variable domain, in which reference TRBV2 and TRBJ1-5 provide the parts outside the CDR3, is EPEVTQTPSHQVTQMGQEVILRCVPISNHLYFYWYRQILGQKVEFLVSFYNNEISEKSEIFDDQFSVERPDGSNFTLKIRSTKLEDSAMYFCASTPGQGYQPQHFGDGTRLSIL.

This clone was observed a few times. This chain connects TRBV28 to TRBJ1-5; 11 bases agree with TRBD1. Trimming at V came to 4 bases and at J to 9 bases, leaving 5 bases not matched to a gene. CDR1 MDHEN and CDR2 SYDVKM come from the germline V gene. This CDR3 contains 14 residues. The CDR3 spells CASSSPGTGGPQHF. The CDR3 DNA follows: TGTGCCAGCAGTTCCCCCGGGACAGGGGGGCCCCAGCATTTT.